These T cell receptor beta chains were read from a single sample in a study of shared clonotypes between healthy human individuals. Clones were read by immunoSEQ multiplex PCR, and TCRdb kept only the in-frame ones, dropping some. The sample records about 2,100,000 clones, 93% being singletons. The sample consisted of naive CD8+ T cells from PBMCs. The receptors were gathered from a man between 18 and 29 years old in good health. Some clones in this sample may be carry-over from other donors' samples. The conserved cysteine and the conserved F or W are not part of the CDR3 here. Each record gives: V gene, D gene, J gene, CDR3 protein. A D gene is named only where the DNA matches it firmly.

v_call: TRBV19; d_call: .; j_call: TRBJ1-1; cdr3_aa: ASSLGRGSLSEAF
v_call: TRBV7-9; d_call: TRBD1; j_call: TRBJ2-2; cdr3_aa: ASSLQGYTGELF
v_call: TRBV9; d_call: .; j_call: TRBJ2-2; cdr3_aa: ASSSPQGLAGELF
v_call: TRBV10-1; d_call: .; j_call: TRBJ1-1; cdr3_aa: ASSDIRTGTEAF
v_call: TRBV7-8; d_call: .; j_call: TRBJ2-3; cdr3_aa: ASSLVGGTDTQY
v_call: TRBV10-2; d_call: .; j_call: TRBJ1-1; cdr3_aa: ASRVHVGGMNTEAF
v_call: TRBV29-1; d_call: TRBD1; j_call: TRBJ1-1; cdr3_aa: SVEAPTGGAAEAF
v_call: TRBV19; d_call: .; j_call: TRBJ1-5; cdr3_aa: ASSYFTNQPQH
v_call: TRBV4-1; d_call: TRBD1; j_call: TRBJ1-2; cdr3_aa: ASSQHRQGNYGYT
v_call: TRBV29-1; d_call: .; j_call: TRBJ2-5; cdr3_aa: SVEAETEFKETQY
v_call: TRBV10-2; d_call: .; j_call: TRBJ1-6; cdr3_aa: ASRPGNSPLH
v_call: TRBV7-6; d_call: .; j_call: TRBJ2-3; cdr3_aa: ASSLFTAGSTDTQY
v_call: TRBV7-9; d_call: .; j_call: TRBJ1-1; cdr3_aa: ASRTEGTEAF
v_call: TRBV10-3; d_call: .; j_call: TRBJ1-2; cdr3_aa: AISEPGFYGYT
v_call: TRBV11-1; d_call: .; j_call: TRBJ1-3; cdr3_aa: ASSGDRGNTIY
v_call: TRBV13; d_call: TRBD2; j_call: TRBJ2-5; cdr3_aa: ASSSYGWPGRTSGQETQY
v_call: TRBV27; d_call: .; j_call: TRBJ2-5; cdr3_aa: ASQPVSGLQETQY
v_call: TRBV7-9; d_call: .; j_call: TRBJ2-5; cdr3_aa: ASSSKAGVETQY
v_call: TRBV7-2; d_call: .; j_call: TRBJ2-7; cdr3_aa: ASSFFGGGGQEQY
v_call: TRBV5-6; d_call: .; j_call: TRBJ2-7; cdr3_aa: ASSLRRGSGYEQY
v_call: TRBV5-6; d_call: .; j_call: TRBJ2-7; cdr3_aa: ASSFGGIYEQY
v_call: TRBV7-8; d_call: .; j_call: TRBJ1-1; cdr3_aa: ASSVAGQIEAF
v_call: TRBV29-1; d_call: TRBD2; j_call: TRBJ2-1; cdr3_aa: SVEYSGRALHEQF
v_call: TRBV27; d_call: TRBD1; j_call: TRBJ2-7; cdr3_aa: ASTDRERGEQY
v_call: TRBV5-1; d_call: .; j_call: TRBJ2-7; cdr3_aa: ASSLELGYEQY
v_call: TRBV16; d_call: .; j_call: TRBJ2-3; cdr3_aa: ASSQSSGDTQY
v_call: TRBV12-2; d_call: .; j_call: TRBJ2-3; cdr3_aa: ASRPPVGGRTDTQY
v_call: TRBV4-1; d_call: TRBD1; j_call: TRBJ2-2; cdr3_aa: ASSPRQGGAGELF
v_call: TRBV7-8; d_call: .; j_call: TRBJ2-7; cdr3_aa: ASSLANPLGGTYEQY
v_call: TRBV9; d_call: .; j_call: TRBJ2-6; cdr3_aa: ASSVGPGGANVLT
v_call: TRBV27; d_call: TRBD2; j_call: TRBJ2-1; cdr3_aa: ASSPRTSGNEQF
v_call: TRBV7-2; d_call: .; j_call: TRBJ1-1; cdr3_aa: ASSLDRRLHGRSEAF
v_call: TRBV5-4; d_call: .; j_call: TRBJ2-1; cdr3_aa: ASSSRGEIYNEQF
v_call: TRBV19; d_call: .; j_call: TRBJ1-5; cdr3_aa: ASSLTVEANQPQH
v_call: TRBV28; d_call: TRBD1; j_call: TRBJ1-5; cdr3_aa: ASSRRTGVAGNQPQH
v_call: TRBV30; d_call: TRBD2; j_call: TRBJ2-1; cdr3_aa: AGLAGGPLGNEQF
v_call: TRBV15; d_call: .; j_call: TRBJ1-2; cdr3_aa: ATSRGEGGYT
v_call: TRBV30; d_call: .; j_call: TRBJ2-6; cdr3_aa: ARSRDAGPGANVLT
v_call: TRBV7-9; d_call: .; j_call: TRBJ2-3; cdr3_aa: ASSSRRGGGTDTQY
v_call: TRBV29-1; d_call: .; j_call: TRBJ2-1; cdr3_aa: SGFPSSYNEQF
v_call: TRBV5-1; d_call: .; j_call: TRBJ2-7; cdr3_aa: ASSLGRGAAYEQY
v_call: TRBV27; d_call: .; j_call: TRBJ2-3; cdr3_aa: ASFRQPADTQY
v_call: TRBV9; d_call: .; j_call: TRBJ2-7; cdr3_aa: ASSAGTGVSYEQY
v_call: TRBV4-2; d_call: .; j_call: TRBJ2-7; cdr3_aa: ASSQGRPSYEQY
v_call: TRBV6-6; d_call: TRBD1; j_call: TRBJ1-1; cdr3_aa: ASVSDRVNTEAF
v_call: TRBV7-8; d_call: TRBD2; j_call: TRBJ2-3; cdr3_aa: ASSLVGGSGGSDTQY
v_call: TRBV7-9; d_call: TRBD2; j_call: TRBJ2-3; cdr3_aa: ASSSLSSGNTDTQY
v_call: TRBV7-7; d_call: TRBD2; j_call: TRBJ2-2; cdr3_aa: ASSLGTSGTGELF
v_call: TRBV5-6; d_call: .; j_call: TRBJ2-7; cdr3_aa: ASRPYYGSASYEQY
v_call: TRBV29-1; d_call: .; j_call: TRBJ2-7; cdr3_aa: SVGSSYEQY
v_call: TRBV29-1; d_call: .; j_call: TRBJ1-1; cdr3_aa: SVRLGDTEAF
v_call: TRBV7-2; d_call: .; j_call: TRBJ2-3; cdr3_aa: ASSYLRSTDTQY
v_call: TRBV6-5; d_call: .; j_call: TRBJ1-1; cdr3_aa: ASSYSGRAWDTEAF
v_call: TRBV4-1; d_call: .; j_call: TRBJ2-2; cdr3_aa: ASSQGPGTGELF
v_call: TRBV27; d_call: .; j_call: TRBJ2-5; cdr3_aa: ASSYDDRQETQY
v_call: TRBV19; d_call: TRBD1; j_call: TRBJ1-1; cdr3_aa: ASSIRVTGQRDTEAF
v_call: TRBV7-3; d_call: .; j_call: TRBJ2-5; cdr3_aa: ASSPGGNPPETQY